These 5 T cell receptor beta chains were all obtained from the same sample, sequenced in a study of blood T cell repertoires in COVID-19. The assay was immunoSEQ multiplex PCR, and TCRdb's table has in-frame clones only and misses some. The table lists tens of thousands of clones, 65% to 85% of them singletons. Sequencing input: peripheral blood. The receptors come from a man between 65 and 85 years old with active or convalescent COVID-19.

The V call is TRBV29-1, the J call TRBJ1-5; D may be TRBD1 (5 bases). V gave up 5 bases and J gave up 5 bases, with 13 bases separating them. CDR1 is SQVTM, CDR2 ANQGSEA, per germline. The CDR3 is made up of 13 amino acids. Written as DNA, the CDR3 is TGCAGCGTTTCAACTGGCAGGGATCAGCCCCAGCATTTT. Its translation: CSVSTGRDQPQHF.

This chain uses TRBV5-1 with TRBJ1-1; D possibly corresponds to TRBD1 (6 bases). Trimming cost V 4 bases and J 5 bases, with 12 bases left between them. Germline CDR1 is SGHRS and CDR2 is YFSETQ. The CDR3 is made up of 13 amino acids. The CDR3: CASSPNQGTEAFF. The CDR3 nucleotides read TGCGCCAGCAGCCCAAACCAGGGGACTGAAGCTTTCTTT.

V and J are TRBV6-4 and TRBJ2-3, with D tentatively TRBD2 (5 bases). The CDR3 totals 14 residues. The germline CDR1 and CDR2 sequences are MRHNA and SNTAGT. V lost 2 bases and J lost 4, with 10 bases in between. Here the CDR3 reads CASSDGEGADTQYF. In nucleotides, the CDR3 is TGTGCCAGCAGTGACGGCGAGGGCGCAGATACGCAGTATTTT.

This clone was found a few times. CDR3 region: CRIQGYGYTF. The DNA for the CDR3 is TGCAGAATACAGGGTTATGGCTACACCTTC. The chain links TRBV20-1 to TRBJ1-2; TRBD1 might be the D (6 bases). The CDR3 loop spans 10 amino acids. Germline values: CDR1 DFQATT, CDR2 SNEGSKA (reference sequence).

The V call is TRBV30, the J call TRBJ1-6; tentatively, D is TRBD1 (5 bases). There are 17 residues in the CDR3. Deletions cut 1 base from V and 0 bases from J, with 13 bases between. The germline V gene encodes CDR1 GTSNPN and CDR2 SVGIG (reference sequence). CDR3 residues: CAWSGRWGGSYNSPLHF. The CDR3 coding sequence is TGTGCCTGGAGTGGCCGTTGGGGGGGCTCCTATAATTCACCCCTCCACTTT.